These T cell receptor beta chains were read from a single sample in a study of response to subunit inactivated influenza vaccine. TCRdb reanalysed the RT-PCR reads using MiXCR and keeps one entry per CDR3 protein. This sample has around 480,000 distinct CDR3 sequences, with approximately 15% found just once. Material: CD4+ T cells sorted from PBMCs, obtained approximately 25 months after vaccination. The receptors here all came from a man aged 50 to 69 who received an inactivated influenza vaccine. CDR3s include the opening cysteine and the closing phenylalanine or tryptophan. Each record gives: clone size, V gene, J gene, D gene, CDR3 DNA, CDR3 protein. A D gene is named only where the DNA matches it firmly. Clone size is stated in some rows and not others, as once, few, many or a class when expanded.

few	TRBV20-1	TRBJ2-1	.	TGCAGTGCTAGAGGAAGGGGTGGCTCCTACAATGAGCAGTTCTTC	CSARGRGGSYNEQFF
many	TRBV14	TRBJ2-5	.	TGTGCCAGCAGCCATGTGATCGGGTACGAGACCCAGTACTTC	CASSHVIGYETQYF
few	TRBV6-5	TRBJ1-6	.	TGTGCCAGCACTTCACAGGGAAACGCCTATAATTCACCCCTCCACTTT	CASTSQGNAYNSPLHF
many	TRBV9	TRBJ2-1	.	TGTGCCAGCAGCGCCGTTAATAATGAGCAGTTCTTC	CASSAVNNEQFF
.	TRBV10-3	TRBJ2-1	.	TGTGCCATCAGTGAGTCTGGCGGGATCGGGAATGAGCAGTTCTTC	CAISESGGIGNEQFF
few	TRBV6-2/TRBV6-3	TRBJ2-7	.	TGTGCCAGCAGTTTGACTAGTGCGGCCTCCTACGAGCAGTACTTC	CASSLTSAASYEQYF
few	TRBV7-3	TRBJ2-1	.	TGTGCCAGCAGCTTGTGGGTAGATGAGCAGTTCTTC	CASSLWVDEQFF
.	TRBV11-2	TRBJ2-1	.	TGTGCCAGCAGCTTTATAAAGGATGGGAGTGAGCAGTTCTTC	CASSFIKDGSEQFF
many	TRBV5-6	TRBJ1-2	TRBD1	TGTGCCAGCAGCTTGGGGACAGGGGGCGCCTCTAACTATGGCTACACCTTC	CASSLGTGGASNYGYTF
.	TRBV9	TRBJ2-1	.	TGTGCCAGCAGCGCCCTGAACTCCAACAATGAGCAGTTCTTC	CASSALNSNNEQFF
.	TRBV6-1	TRBJ2-3	.	TGTGCCAGCAACCAATTCAGGGCTGGCACAGATACGCAGTATTTT	CASNQFRAGTDTQYF
many	TRBV10-3	TRBJ2-3	.	TGTGCCATCAGTGAGGTAGCGGCTCGGGCAGATACGCAGTATTTT	CAISEVAARADTQYF
few	TRBV9	TRBJ2-3	.	TGTGCCAGCAGCGTAGTTGGAACCACAGATACGCAGTATTTT	CASSVVGTTDTQYF
many	TRBV20-1	TRBJ1-2	.	TGCAGTGCTAGAGATCCCCCCAGGGAATCCATTAACTATGGCTACACCTTC	CSARDPPRESINYGYTF
.	TRBV5-1	TRBJ2-5	.	TGCGCCAGCAGCCCGGGGCAGGCTCAAGAGACCCAGTACTTC	CASSPGQAQETQYF
.	TRBV5-1	TRBJ1-2	.	TGCGCCAGCAGCTTGACAGGGTTGGGAGGCTACACCTTC	CASSLTGLGGYTF
few	TRBV25-1	TRBJ2-3	.	TGTGCCAGCCCCCTCCGGGGCACAGATACGCAGTATTTT	CASPLRGTDTQYF
few	TRBV20-1	TRBJ2-5	TRBD2	TGCAGTGCTAGAGGCCTAGGGAGGGGAAATAGGGAGACCCAGTACTTC	CSARGLGRGNRETQYF
.	TRBV20-1	TRBJ2-7	.	TGCAGTGCTCCGGACAAGACCTACGAGCAGTACTTC	CSAPDKTYEQYF
once	TRBV11-2	TRBJ2-2	TRBD2	TGTGTCAGCAGCTTCCTCACTAGCGGGGAGATGTCCGGGGAGCTGTTTTTT	CVSSFLTSGEMSGELFF
few	TRBV5-6	TRBJ2-7	TRBD1	TGTGCCAGCAGCCCCGGGACAGAGGCCTACGAGCAGTACTTC	CASSPGTEAYEQYF